These T cell receptor beta chains were read from a single sample in a study of shared clonotypes between healthy human individuals. This table comes from immunoSEQ multiplex PCR, and its TCRdb copy is limited to in-frame clones, with some not included. The table includes roughly 1,000,000 clones, around 78% detected once. The sequenced material came from memory CD4+ T cells from PBMCs. These receptors came from a man younger than 30 in good health. Some clones in this sample may be carry-over from other donors' samples. Each CDR3 is given with its conserved first and last residue. A D gene is named only where the DNA matches it firmly. Not all rows give a size; the values are once, few, many and, for expanded clones, a class.

CASSANRATEAFF	TGTGCCAGCAGCGCCAACAGGGCCACTGAAGCTTTCTTT	TRBV7-2	NA	NA	TRBJ1-1
CAISESWALRNQPQHF	TGTGCCATCAGTGAGTCGTGGGCCCTACGCAATCAGCCCCAGCATTTT	TRBV10-3	NA	NA	TRBJ1-5
CATRGMGGPIGELFF	TGTGCCACAAGAGGGATGGGAGGGCCAATCGGGGAGCTGTTTTTT	TRBV2	NA	TRBD2	TRBJ2-2
CASSLTGTEAFF	TGTGCCAGCAGCTTGACCGGGACTGAAGCTTTCTTT	TRBV5-6	few	NA	TRBJ1-1
CASSFAAGGGLEQFF	TGCGCCAGCAGCTTTGCGGCAGGGGGCGGGCTGGAGCAGTTCTTC	TRBV5-1	NA	TRBD1	TRBJ2-1
CAGSPGGGNQPQHF	TGTGCCGGCAGTCCAGGAGGGGGCAATCAGCCCCAGCATTTT	TRBV28	NA	NA	TRBJ1-5
CASSPLGGRQNEQFF	TGTGCCAGCAGTCCCTTGGGCGGGAGACAGAATGAGCAGTTCTTC	TRBV28	NA	TRBD2	TRBJ2-1
CASNRDGLSGNTIYF	TGTGCCAGTAACCGGGACGGACTTTCTGGAAACACCATATATTTT	TRBV9	NA	NA	TRBJ1-3
CASRARDTYEQYF	TGTGCCAGCAGGGCCCGGGACACCTACGAGCAGTACTTC	TRBV7-2	NA	NA	TRBJ2-7
CASSYRDRANEQFF	TGTGCCAGCAGTTACCGAGACAGGGCCAATGAGCAGTTCTTC	TRBV6-5	NA	TRBD1	TRBJ2-1
CASSWAGTDTQYF	TGTGCCAGCTCCTGGGCAGGCACAGATACGCAGTATTTT	TRBV28	NA	NA	TRBJ2-3
CASSSSRQGNEQFF	TGTGCCAGCAGTAGTTCCCGACAGGGGAATGAGCAGTTCTTC	TRBV28	NA	TRBD1	TRBJ2-1
CASSERTANEKLFF	TGTGCCAGCAGTGAAAGGACAGCTAATGAAAAACTGTTTTTT	TRBV2	NA	NA	TRBJ1-4
CASSFPQGGNQPQHF	TGTGCCAGCAGTTTCCCACAGGGAGGCAATCAGCCCCAGCATTTT	TRBV28	NA	NA	TRBJ1-5
CASRPQTSNYGYTF	TGTGCCAGCAGGCCACAGACCTCTAACTATGGCTACACCTTC	TRBV6-5	NA	NA	TRBJ1-2
CASSERHRGQHGYTF	TGTGCCAGCAGTGAAAGGCACAGGGGCCAGCATGGCTACACCTTC	TRBV6-1	NA	TRBD1	TRBJ1-2
CASSPLDRANTEAFF	TGTGCCAGCAGCCCCCTAGACCGAGCGAACACTGAAGCTTTCTTT	TRBV25-1	NA	NA	TRBJ1-1
CAWNTGGGQPQHF	TGTGCCTGGAACACAGGGGGCGGACAGCCCCAGCATTTT	TRBV30	few	TRBD1	TRBJ1-5
CASSYSEGAGTEAFF	TGTGCCAGCAGTTACTCGGAGGGGGCCGGCACTGAAGCTTTCTTT	TRBV6-6	few	TRBD1	TRBJ1-1
CASSPSPRPNEQYF	TGCGCCAGCAGCCCGTCACCTCGCCCCAACGAGCAGTACTTC	TRBV5-1	NA	NA	TRBJ2-7
CASSLGANEQFF	TGTGCCAGCAGCTTAGGAGCGAATGAGCAGTTCTTC	TRBV11-3	NA	NA	TRBJ2-1
CASSDIVAARTQYF	TGTGCCAGCAGTGATATAGTGGCCGCGAGGACCCAGTACTTC	TRBV2	few	NA	TRBJ2-5
CASSLRDSQETQYF	TGTGCCAGCAGCCTCCGGGACTCACAAGAGACCCAGTACTTC	TRBV4-2	NA	NA	TRBJ2-5
CASSEKAALNEKLFF	TGTGCCAGCAGTGAAAAGGCGGCTCTTAATGAAAAACTGTTTTTT	TRBV6-1	NA	NA	TRBJ1-4
CASSAQLAGVGDTQYF	TGTGCCAGCAGCGCCCAACTAGCGGGAGTTGGAGATACGCAGTATTTT	TRBV7-2	NA	TRBD2	TRBJ2-3
CASSYTLGLGGETQYF	TGCGCCAGCAGCTACACACTCGGACTTGGCGGAGAGACCCAGTACTTC	TRBV5-1	NA	NA	TRBJ2-5
CASRPTSGTGELFF	TGCGCCAGCAGACCGACTAGCGGGACCGGGGAGCTGTTTTTT	TRBV5-1	NA	TRBD2	TRBJ2-2
CASSVGDRNYEQYF	TGTGCCAGCAGCGTAGGGGACAGGAACTACGAGCAGTACTTC	TRBV9	NA	TRBD1	TRBJ2-7
CATSRDLIQVSSYEQYF	TGTGCCACCAGCAGAGATCTAATTCAGGTCAGCTCCTACGAGCAGTACTTC	TRBV15	NA	NA	TRBJ2-7
CASSSGRAQHF	TGTGCCAGCAGTTCGGGGCGGGCCCAGCATTTT	TRBV6-5	few	NA	TRBJ1-5
CASSLAGGVTEAFF	TGTGCCAGCAGCTTAGCGGGAGGGGTCACTGAAGCTTTCTTT	TRBV7-2	NA	NA	TRBJ1-1
CASSSGGGLVPDTQYF	TGTGCCAGCAGCTCCGGGGGGGGACTAGTGCCGGATACGCAGTATTTT	TRBV9	NA	TRBD2	TRBJ2-3
CASSLGGELVGYTF	TGCGCCAGCAGCTTGGGGGGCGAACTCGTTGGCTACACCTTC	TRBV5-1	NA	NA	TRBJ1-2
CASSQGWWVDTQYF	TGCGCCAGCAGCCAAGGGTGGTGGGTCGATACGCAGTATTTT	TRBV4-3	NA	NA	TRBJ2-3
CAISSTGGTDTEAFF	TGTGCCATCAGTTCTACAGGAGGAACGGACACTGAAGCTTTCTTT	TRBV10-3	NA	NA	TRBJ1-1
CASSQGPGWDGNTIYF	TGTGCCAGCAGCCAAGGTCCCGGATGGGATGGAAACACCATATATTTT	TRBV9	NA	NA	TRBJ1-3
CASSQLQGRETQYF	TGTGCCAGCAGCCAACTACAGGGGCGGGAGACCCAGTACTTC	TRBV14	few	TRBD1	TRBJ2-5
CASSQSRQGGDTDTQYF	TGCGCCAGCAGTCAATCGAGACAGGGGGGGGACACAGATACGCAGTATTTT	TRBV23-1	NA	TRBD1	TRBJ2-3
CASSLRGLLTYEQYF	TGTGCCAGCAGCTTGAGGGGGCTCCTAACCTACGAGCAGTACTTC	TRBV5-6	NA	TRBD1	TRBJ2-7
CASSQRTYNEQFF	TGCGCCAGCAGCCAGCGGACCTACAATGAGCAGTTCTTC	TRBV5-1	few	NA	TRBJ2-1
CASSLARGETQYF	TGTGCCAGCAGCTTAGCTCGTGGAGAGACCCAGTACTTC	TRBV7-3	NA	NA	TRBJ2-5
CASSYITYEQYF	TGTGCCAGCAGTTATATAACCTACGAGCAGTACTTC	TRBV7-2	NA	NA	TRBJ2-7
CASSLRAGDTGELFF	TGTGCCAGCAGCTTACGAGCAGGGGACACCGGGGAGCTGTTTTTT	TRBV11-2	NA	NA	TRBJ2-2
CASSLGREGVNTQYF	TGTGCCAGCAGTTTAGGGCGGGAGGGAGTAAATACGCAGTATTTT	TRBV28	NA	TRBD2	TRBJ2-3
CASSTEPNSGANVLTF	TGTGCCAGCAGTACCGAGCCGAACTCTGGGGCCAACGTCCTGACTTTC	TRBV2	once	NA	TRBJ2-6
CASSYDRDTEAFF	TGTGCCAGCAGCTATGACAGGGACACTGAAGCTTTCTTT	TRBV7-8	NA	TRBD1	TRBJ1-1
CASSSTAGGPSYNEQFF	TGCGCCAGCAGCTCTACGGCGGGCGGTCCATCCTACAATGAGCAGTTCTTC	TRBV5-1	few	NA	TRBJ2-1
CASSQEYNRVPGELFF	TGTGCCAGCAGCCAAGAGTACAACAGGGTCCCCGGGGAGCTGTTTTTT	TRBV4-2	NA	NA	TRBJ2-2
CASSLVGRNTEAFF	TGCGCCAGCAGCTTGGTAGGGAGGAACACTGAAGCTTTCTTT	TRBV5-1	few	NA	TRBJ1-1
CSVDRRDTQYF	TGCAGCGTGGACAGAAGAGATACGCAGTATTTT	TRBV29-1	few	NA	TRBJ2-3
CASSPGQGDQPQHF	TGTGCCAGCTCACCGGGACAGGGGGATCAGCCCCAGCATTTT	TRBV18	few	TRBD1	TRBJ1-5
CASSQGRDPRGTEAFF	TGCGCCAGCAGCCAAGGGAGGGACCCACGCGGCACTGAAGCTTTCTTT	TRBV4-1	NA	NA	TRBJ1-1
CASSLPYVYNEQFF	TGTGCCAGCAGTTTACCTTACGTCTACAATGAGCAGTTCTTC	TRBV27	NA	NA	TRBJ2-1
CATSRDVANYGYTF	TGTGCCACCAGCAGGGACGTCGCTAACTATGGCTACACCTTC	TRBV15	NA	NA	TRBJ1-2
CASSYWGTEAFF	TGTGCCAGCAGTTACTGGGGCACTGAAGCTTTCTTT	TRBV6-6	NA	NA	TRBJ1-1
CASSPGGLYEQYF	TGCGCCAGCAGCCCGGGGGGGCTCTACGAGCAGTACTTC	TRBV5-1	NA	TRBD2	TRBJ2-7
CASSRPTGRRPVNYGYTF	TGTGCCAGCAGCCGCCCCACCGGCCGGAGACCGGTCAACTATGGCTACACCTTC	TRBV11-3	NA	NA	TRBJ1-2